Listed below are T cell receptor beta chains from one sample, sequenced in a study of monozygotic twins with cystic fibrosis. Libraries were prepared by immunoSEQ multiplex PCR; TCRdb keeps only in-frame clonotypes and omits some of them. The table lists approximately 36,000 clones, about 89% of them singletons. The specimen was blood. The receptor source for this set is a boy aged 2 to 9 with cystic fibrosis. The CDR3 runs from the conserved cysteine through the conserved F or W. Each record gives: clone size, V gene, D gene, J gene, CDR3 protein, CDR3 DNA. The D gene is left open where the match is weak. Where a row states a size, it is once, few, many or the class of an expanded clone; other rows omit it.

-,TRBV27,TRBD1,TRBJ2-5,CASSRDRGETQYF,TGTGCCAGCAGCCGGGACAGGGGAGAGACCCAGTACTTC
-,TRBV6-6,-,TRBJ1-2,CASSRDSLANYGYTF,TGTGCCAGCAGTCGAGACAGTCTAGCTAACTATGGCTACACCTTC
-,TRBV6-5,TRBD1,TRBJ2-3,CASTDRGPGDTQYF,TGTGCCAGCACCGACAGGGGGCCCGGAGATACGCAGTATTTT
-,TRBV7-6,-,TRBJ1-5,CASSPTGSGPQHF,TGTGCCAGCAGCCCGACAGGTTCGGGGCCCCAGCATTTT
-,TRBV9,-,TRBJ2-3,CASSEAVGETTDTQYF,TGTGCCAGCAGCGAGGCCGTGGGGGAAACAACAGATACGCAGTATTTT
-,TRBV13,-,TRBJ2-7,CASSSRDMGTYEQYF,TGTGCCAGCAGCTCCCGGGACATGGGAACGTACGAGCAGTACTTC
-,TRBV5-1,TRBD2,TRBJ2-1,CASSPQLAGDEQFF,TGCGCCAGCAGCCCTCAACTAGCGGGCGATGAGCAGTTCTTC
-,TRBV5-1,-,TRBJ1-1,CASSFGATGGGLGAFF,TGCGCCAGCAGCTTTGGGGCGACAGGAGGTGGTCTTGGGGCTTTCTTT
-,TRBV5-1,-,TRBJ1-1,CASSYEQGNTEAFF,TGCGCCAGCAGCTATGAACAGGGGAACACTGAAGCTTTCTTT
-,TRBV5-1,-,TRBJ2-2,CASSLATGELFF,TGCGCCAGCAGCTTAGCCACCGGGGAGCTGTTTTTT
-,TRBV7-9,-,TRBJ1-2,CASSPRYEFDYGYTF,TGTGCCAGCAGCCCACGTTACGAGTTTGACTATGGCTACACCTTC
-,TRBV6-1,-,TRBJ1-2,CASSEGQGANYGYTF,TGTGCCAGCAGTGAAGGGCAGGGCGCTAACTATGGCTACACCTTC
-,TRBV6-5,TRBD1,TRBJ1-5,CASSSRTGERNQPQHF,TGTGCCAGCAGTTCCAGGACAGGGGAGAGGAATCAGCCCCAGCATTTT
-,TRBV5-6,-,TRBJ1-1,CASSRDWTADTEAFF,TGTGCCAGCAGCCGGGACTGGACAGCGGACACTGAAGCTTTCTTT
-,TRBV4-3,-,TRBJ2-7,CASSQDGGGDQTYEQYF,TGCGCCAGCAGCCAAGACGGAGGGGGGGATCAGACCTACGAGCAGTACTTC
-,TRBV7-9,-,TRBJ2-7,CASSLQGSESEQYF,TGTGCCAGCAGCTTACAGGGGTCGGAGAGCGAGCAGTACTTC
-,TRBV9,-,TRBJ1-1,CASSGDSGLTEAFF,TGTGCCAGCAGCGGTGACAGTGGATTGACTGAAGCTTTCTTT
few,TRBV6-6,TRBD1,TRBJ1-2,CASSPNGQGGSTF,TGTGCCAGCAGCCCGAACGGACAGGGGGGAAGCACCTTC